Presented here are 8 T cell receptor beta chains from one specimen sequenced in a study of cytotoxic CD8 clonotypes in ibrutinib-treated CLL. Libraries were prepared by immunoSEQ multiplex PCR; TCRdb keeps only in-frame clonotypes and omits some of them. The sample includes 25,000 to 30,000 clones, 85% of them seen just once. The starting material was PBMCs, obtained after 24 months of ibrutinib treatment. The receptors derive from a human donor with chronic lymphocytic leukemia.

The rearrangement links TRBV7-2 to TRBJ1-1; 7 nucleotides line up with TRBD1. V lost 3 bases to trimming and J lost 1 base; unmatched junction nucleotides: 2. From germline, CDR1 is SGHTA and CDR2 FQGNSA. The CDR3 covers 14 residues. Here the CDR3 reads CASSFRTGNTEAFF. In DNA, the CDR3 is TGTGCCAGCAGCTTCCGGACAGGGAACACTGAAGCTTTCTTT.

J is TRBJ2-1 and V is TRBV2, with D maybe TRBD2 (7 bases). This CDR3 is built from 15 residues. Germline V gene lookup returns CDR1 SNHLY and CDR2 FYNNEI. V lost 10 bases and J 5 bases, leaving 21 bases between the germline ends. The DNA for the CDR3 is TGTGCCACTCTTAGGACCGGGGGGCCCAACAATGAGCAGTTCTTC. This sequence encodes CATLRTGGPNNEQFF.

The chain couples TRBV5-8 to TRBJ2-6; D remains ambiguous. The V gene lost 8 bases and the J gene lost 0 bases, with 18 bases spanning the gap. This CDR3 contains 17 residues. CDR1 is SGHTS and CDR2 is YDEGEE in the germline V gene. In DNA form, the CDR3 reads TGTGCCAGTACAAGTTCGGCCCTTCTCTCTGGGGCCAACGTCCTGACTTTC. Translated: CASTSSALLSGANVLTF.

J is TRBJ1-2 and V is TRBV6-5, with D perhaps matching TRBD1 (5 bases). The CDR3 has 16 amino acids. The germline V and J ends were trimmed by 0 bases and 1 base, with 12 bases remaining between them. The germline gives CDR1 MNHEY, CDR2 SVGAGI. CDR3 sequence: CASSYSPVGDNYGYTF. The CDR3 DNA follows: TGTGCCAGCAGTTACTCCCCGGTAGGGGATAACTATGGCTACACCTTC.

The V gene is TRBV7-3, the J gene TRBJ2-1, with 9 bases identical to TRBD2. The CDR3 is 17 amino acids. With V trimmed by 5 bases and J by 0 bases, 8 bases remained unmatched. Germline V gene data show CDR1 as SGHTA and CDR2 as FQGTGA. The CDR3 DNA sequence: TGTGCCAGCAGCCCTTTTAGCGGGGGCCTCTCCTACAATGAGCAGTTCTTC. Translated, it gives CASSPFSGGLSYNEQFF. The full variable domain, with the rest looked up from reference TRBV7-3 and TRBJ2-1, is GAGVSQTPSNKVTEKGKYVELRCDPISGHTALYWYRQSLGQGPEFLIYFQGTGAADDSGLPNDRFFAVRPEGSVSTLKIQRTERGDSAVYLCASSPFSGGLSYNEQFFGPGTRLTVL.

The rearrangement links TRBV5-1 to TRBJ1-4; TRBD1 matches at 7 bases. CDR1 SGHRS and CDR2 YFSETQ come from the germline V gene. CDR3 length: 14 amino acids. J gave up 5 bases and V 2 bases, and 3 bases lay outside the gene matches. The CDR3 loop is CASSLRQGNEKLFF. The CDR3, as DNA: TGCGCCAGCAGCTTACGACAGGGCAATGAAAAACTGTTTTTT.

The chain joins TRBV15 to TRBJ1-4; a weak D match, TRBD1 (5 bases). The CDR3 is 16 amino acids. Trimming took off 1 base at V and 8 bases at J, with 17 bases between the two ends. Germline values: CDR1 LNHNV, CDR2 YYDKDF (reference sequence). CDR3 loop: CATSRGEGGGGEKLFF. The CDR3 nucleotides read TGTGCCACCAGCAGAGGAGAAGGCGGGGGGGGAGAAAAACTGTTTTTT. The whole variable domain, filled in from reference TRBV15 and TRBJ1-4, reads DAMVIQNPRYQVTQFGKPVTLSCSQTLNHNVMYWYQQKSSQAPKLLFHYYDKDFNNEADTPDNFQSRRPNTSFCFLDIRSPGLGDTAMYLCATSRGEGGGGEKLFFGSGTQLSVL.

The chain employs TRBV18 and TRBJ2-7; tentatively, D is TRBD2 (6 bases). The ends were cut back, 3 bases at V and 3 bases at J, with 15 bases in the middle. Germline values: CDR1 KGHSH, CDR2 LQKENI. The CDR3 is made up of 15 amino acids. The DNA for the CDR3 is TGTGCCAGCTCACCCTTTGGCCAGGAGGGCTACGAGCAGTACTTC. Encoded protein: CASSPFGQEGYEQYF.